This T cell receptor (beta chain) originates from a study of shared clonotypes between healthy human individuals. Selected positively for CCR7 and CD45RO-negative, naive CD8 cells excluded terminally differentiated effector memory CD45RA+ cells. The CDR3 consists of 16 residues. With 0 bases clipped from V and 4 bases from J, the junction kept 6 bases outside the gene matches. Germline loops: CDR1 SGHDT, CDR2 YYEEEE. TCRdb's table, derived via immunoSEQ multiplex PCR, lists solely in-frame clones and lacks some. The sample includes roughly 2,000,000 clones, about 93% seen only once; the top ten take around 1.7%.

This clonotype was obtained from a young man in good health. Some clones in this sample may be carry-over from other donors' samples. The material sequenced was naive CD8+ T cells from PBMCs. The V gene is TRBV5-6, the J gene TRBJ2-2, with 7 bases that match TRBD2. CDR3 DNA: TGTGCCAGCAGCTTGGGAGCGGGACGAAGCACCGGGGAGCTGTTTTTT. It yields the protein CASSLGAGRSTGELFF.